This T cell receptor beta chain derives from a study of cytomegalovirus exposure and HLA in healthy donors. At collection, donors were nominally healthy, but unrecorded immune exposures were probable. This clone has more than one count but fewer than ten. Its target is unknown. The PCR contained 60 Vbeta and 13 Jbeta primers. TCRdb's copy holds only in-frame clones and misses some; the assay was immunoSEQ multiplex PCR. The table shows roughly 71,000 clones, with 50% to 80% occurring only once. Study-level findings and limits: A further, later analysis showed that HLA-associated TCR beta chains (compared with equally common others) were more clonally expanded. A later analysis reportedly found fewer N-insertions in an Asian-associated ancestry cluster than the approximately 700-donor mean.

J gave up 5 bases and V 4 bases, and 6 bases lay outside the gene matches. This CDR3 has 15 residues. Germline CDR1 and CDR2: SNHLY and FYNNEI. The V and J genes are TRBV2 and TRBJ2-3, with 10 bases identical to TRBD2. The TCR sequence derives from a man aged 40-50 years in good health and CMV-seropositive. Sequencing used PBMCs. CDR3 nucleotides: TGTGCCAGCAGTGCAGCGGGGGGGAGAGGAGATACGCAGTATTTT. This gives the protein CASSAAGGRGDTQYF.